This T cell receptor beta chain was observed in a study of cytomegalovirus exposure and HLA in healthy donors. Germline CDR1 is MNHEY and CDR2 is SMNVEV (reference sequence). The CDR3 length is 16 residues. The trim removed 4 bases at V and 7 bases at J, leaving 13 bases unmatched. Whole-study results and caveats: Per a later analysis, HLA-associated TCR beta chains showed more clonal expansion than other, equally common TCR beta chains.

Concerning this clone itself: The antigen remains unidentified.

The PCR employed 60 Vbeta primers together with 13 Jbeta primers. Generated by immunoSEQ multiplex PCR, the TCRdb table keeps only in-frame clones and is missing some. Of 200,000 or so clones listed, 75% to 90% are singletons. The chain employs TRBV27 and TRBJ2-3; TRBD2 aligns across 8 bases. Material for sequencing was PBMCs. The sequence was obtained from a woman aged 45 to 65 in good health and CMV-seropositive. The CDR3 DNA reads TGTGCCAGCAGTTCTCCCTCGGGGGGGGCCAGAAATACGCAGTATTTT. This translates into CASSSPSGGARNTQYF.